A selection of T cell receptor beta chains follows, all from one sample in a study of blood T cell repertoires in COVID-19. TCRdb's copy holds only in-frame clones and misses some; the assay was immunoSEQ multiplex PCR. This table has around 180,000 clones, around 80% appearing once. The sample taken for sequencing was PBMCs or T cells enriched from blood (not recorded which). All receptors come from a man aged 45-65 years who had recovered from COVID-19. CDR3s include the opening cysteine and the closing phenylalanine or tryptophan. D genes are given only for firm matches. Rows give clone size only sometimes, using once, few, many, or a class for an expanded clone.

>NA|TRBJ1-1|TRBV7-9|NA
TGTGCCAGCAGCTTAAATCTGGGGGCGGACACTGAAGCTTTCTTT
CASSLNLGADTEAFF
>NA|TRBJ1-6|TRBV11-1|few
TGTGCCAGCAGCTGGGGGAGGAATAATTCACCCCTCCACTTT
CASSWGRNNSPLHF
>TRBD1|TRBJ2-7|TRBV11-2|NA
TGTGCCAGCAGCGCCTTGTTGGGGACAGGGGCTGGGGAGCAGTACTTC
CASSALLGTGAGEQYF
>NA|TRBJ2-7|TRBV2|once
TGTGCCAGCAAAGGGGACTTTTTGCTGGAGCAGTACTTC
CASKGDFLLEQYF
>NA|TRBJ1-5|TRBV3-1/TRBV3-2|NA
TGTGCCAGCAGCCAAGATCAGGGGAGCAATCAGCCCCAGCATTTT
CASSQDQGSNQPQHF
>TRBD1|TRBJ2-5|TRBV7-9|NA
TGTGCCAGCAAAGACAGGGAATGGGAGACCCAGTACTTC
CASKDREWETQYF
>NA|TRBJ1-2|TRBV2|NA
TGTGCCAGCAGTGAGGGGGGGAACTATGGCTACACCTTC
CASSEGGNYGYTF
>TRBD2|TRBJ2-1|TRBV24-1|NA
TGTGCCACCAGTGATTCTAGCGGGGGGTTCTACAATGAGCAGTTCTTC
CATSDSSGGFYNEQFF
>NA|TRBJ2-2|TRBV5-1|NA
TGCGCCAGCAGCGCCGGACTGAACACCGGGGAGCTGTTTTTT
CASSAGLNTGELFF
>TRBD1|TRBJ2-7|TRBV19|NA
TGTGCCAGTAGTATCGTTGTGACAGGGAACGAGCAGTACTTC
CASSIVVTGNEQYF
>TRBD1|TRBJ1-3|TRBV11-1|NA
TGTGCCAGCAGCTTCCAGGGGGGACTCTCTGGAAACACCATATATTTT
CASSFQGGLSGNTIYF
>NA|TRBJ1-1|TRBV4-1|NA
TGCGCCAGCAGCCAAGATCGGTACAAGGGGGAGAACACTGAAGCTTTCTTT
CASSQDRYKGENTEAFF
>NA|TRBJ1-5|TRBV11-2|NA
TGTGCCAGCAGCCCGTTAGATAGCAATCAGCCCCAGCATTTT
CASSPLDSNQPQHF
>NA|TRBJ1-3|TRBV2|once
TGTGCCAGCACCCGATGGGCAGAAGGAAACACCATATATTTT
CASTRWAEGNTIYF
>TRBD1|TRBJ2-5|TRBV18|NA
TGTGCCAGCTCGCTCGCCGGGACAGCCAAAGAGACCCAGTACTTC
CASSLAGTAKETQYF
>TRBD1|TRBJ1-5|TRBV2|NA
TGTGCCAGTGGGACAGTTAGCAATCAGCCCCAGCATTTT
CASGTVSNQPQHF
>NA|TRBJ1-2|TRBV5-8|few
TGTGCCAGCAGCCGGCGGGACGGCTCCTATGGCTACACCTTC
CASSRRDGSYGYTF
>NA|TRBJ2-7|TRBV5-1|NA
TGCGCCAGCAGCTTACAGGAATACTACGAGCAGTACTTC
CASSLQEYYEQYF
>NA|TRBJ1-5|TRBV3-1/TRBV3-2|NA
TGTGCCAGCAGCCCAGTTAAAGGCAATCAGCCCCAGCATTTT
CASSPVKGNQPQHF
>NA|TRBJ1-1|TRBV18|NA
TGTGCCAGCTCACCATCGGCGGGGGCGCATGGGACTGAAGCTTTCTTT
CASSPSAGAHGTEAFF
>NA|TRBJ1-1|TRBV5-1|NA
TGCGCCAGCAGTTGGGACACGTACACTGAAGCTTTCTTT
CASSWDTYTEAFF
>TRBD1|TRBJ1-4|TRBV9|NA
TGTGCCAGCAGCCAGGTCGGGACAGCAAATGAAAAACTGTTTTTT
CASSQVGTANEKLFF
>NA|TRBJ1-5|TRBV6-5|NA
TGTGCCAGCAGTTACATCGGGACACCAAATCAGCCCCAGCATTTT
CASSYIGTPNQPQHF
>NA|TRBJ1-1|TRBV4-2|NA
TGTGCCAGCAGCCAAGACGGGGGGCGAAACACTGAAGCTTTCTTT
CASSQDGGRNTEAFF
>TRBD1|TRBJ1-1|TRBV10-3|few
TGTGCCATCAGTGCCGAACCCGGGACAGGGGGCTCGGGCACTGAAGCTTTCTTT
CAISAEPGTGGSGTEAFF
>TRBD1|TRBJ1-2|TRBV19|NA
TGTGCCAGTGAGACAGGGGGTGGCTACACCTTC
CASETGGGYTF
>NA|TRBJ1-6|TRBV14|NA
TGTGCCAGCAGCCTTTACATAAATTCACCCCTCCACTTT
CASSLYINSPLHF
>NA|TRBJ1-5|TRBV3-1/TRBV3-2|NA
TGTGCCAGCAGCCAAGGGCGCGGCATTGGAGGGAACAATCAGCCCCAGCATTTT
CASSQGRGIGGNNQPQHF
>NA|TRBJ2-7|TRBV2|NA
TGTGCCAGCAGAGGGGACTCCTCCGTCCCTCACGAGCAGTACTTC
CASRGDSSVPHEQYF
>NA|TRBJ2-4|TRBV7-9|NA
TGTGCCAGCGGGGACACAGTAGCCAAAAACATTCAGTACTTC
CASGDTVAKNIQYF
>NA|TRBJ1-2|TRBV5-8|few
TGTGCCAGCAGCTTGCGCGGTAACTATGGCTACACCTTC
CASSLRGNYGYTF
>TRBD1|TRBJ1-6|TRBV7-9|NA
TGTGCCAGCAGCTTAGCCTCTACAGGGGGTGCACCCCTCCACTTT
CASSLASTGGAPLHF
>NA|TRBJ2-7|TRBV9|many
TGTGCCAGCAGCGGCAGGGAAACCTACGAGCAGTACTTC
CASSGRETYEQYF
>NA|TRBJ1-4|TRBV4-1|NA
TGCGCCAGTACTGGTCTAACTAATGAAAAACTGTTTTTT
CASTGLTNEKLFF
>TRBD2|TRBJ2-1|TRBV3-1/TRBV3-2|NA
TGTGCCAGCAGCCCACCGGGACTATCCAATGAGCAGTTCTTC
CASSPPGLSNEQFF
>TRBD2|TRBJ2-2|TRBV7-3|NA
TGTGCCAGCGCTCTAGCGGGGTATACCGGGGAGCTGTTTTTT
CASALAGYTGELFF
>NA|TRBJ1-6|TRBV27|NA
TGTGCCAGCAGTTTCGCGTTTGGACAGCATAATTCACCCCTCCACTTT
CASSFAFGQHNSPLHF
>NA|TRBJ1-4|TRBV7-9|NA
TGTGCCAGCAGCTCCCTTACATCCCTGGACAGCCCGAATGAAAAACTGTTTTTT
CASSSLTSLDSPNEKLFF
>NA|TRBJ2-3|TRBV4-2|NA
TGTGCCAGCAGCCAAGAGAAGGTTAGCGGTAGCACAGATACGCAGTATTTT
CASSQEKVSGSTDTQYF
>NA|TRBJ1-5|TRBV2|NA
TGTGCCAGCAGTGGGGGCAGGGGCAATCAGCCCCAGCATTTT
CASSGGRGNQPQHF
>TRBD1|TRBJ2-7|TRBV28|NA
TGTGCCAGCAGTCCAGGGGGCGCATGGAACTACGAGCAGTACTTC
CASSPGGAWNYEQYF
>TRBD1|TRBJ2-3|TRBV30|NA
TGTGCCTGGAGCAGAGACAGGGTAACAGATACGCAGTATTTT
CAWSRDRVTDTQYF
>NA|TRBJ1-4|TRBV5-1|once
TGCGCCAGCAGCTTACCAACCTCCCGACAAAATGAAAAACTGTTTTTT
CASSLPTSRQNEKLFF
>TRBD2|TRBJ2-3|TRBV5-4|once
TGTGCCAGCAGCCTCCGGACTAGCGGGGCCGGGGATACGCAGTATTTT
CASSLRTSGAGDTQYF
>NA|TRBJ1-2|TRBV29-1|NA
TGCAGCGTTCCGGACGGGGGAGTTGACTATGGCTACACCTTC
CSVPDGGVDYGYTF
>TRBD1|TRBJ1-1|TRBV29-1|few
TGCAGCGCCTCTAGCCAGGGGGGTTCTGAAGCTTTCTTT
CSASSQGGSEAFF
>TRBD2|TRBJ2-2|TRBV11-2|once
TGTGCCAGCAGTACTAGCGGAGGGACCGGGGAGCTGTTTTTT
CASSTSGGTGELFF
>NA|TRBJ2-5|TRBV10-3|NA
TGTGCCATCAGTGAGTCGATCGCGGGGCGAGAGACCCAGTACTTC
CAISESIAGRETQYF
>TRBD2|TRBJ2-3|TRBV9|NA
TGTGCCAGCAGCGTAGAGCCAGCGGGGGGGCGAGGGCAGTATTTT
CASSVEPAGGRGQYF
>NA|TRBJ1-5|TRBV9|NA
TGTGCCAGCAGCCCATGGGCAGGGAATCAGCCCCAGCATTTT
CASSPWAGNQPQHF
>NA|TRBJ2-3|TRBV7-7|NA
TGTGCTAGCAGCTTAGCCGGGTATGGGACAGATACGCAGTATTTT
CASSLAGYGTDTQYF
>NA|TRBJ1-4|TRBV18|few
TGTGCCAGCTCATTAGCGGACCTCGGAAAACTGTTTTTT
CASSLADLGKLFF
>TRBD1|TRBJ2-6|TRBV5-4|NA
TGTGCCAGCAGCCCGGGACAGCTTAGCTCTGGGGCCAACGTCCTGACTTTC
CASSPGQLSSGANVLTF
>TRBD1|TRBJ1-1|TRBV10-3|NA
TGTGCCATCACCGAAAGGGACAGCCAGGCTGAAGCTTTCTTT
CAITERDSQAEAFF
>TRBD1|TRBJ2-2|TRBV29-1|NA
TGCAGCGTTCAGGGGGACACGAACACCGGGGAGCTGTTTTTT
CSVQGDTNTGELFF